The entry below describes one T cell receptor (beta chain). TCRdb re-derived calls from the 5' RACE reads in MiXCR, one entry per CDR3 protein. The data contain a few hundred thousand distinct CDR3 sequences, nearly 10% of them seen just once; the ten biggest clones take up roughly 3%. The data derive from a study of identical twins. The germline V gene has CDR1 MNHEY and CDR2 SMNVEV (reference sequence). The trim removed 8 bases at V and 2 bases at J, leaving 2 bases unmatched. The CDR3 is made up of 13 amino acids. This sample also belongs to another study, concerning yellow fever vaccine responses in identical twins.

The rearrangement joins TRBV27 to TRBJ2-5, with TRBD2 matching 10 bases. The clonotype originates from a woman between 18 and 30 years old in good health. Input material: PBMCs. CDR3 residues: CASYSGGQETQYF. The CDR3 coding sequence is TGTGCCAGCTATAGCGGGGGGCAAGAGACCCAGTACTTC.